This passage covers 15 T cell receptor beta chains from one sample sequenced in a study of T cell changes during pregnancy in multiple sclerosis. Clones were read by immunoSEQ multiplex PCR, and TCRdb kept only the in-frame ones, dropping some. The repertoire has 45,000 to 65,000 clones, about 90% of them found once; the top ten carry roughly 0.59%. The sample was CD4+ T cells from peripheral blood mononuclear cells, taken after pregnancy. The origin of the receptors is a female donor with multiple sclerosis, enrolled in a pregnancy study.

This sequence joins TRBV28 and TRBJ1-2; TRBD1 might be the D (5 bases). Germline V CDR1 and CDR2: MDHEN, SYDVKM. The CDR3 extends over 12 amino acids. With 4 bases removed from V and 2 bases from J, the gap between germline ends came to 5 bases. CDR3 loop: CASSSGNYGYTF. DNA of the CDR3: TGTGCCAGCAGTTCAGGGAACTATGGCTACACCTTC.

This clone was found once. This chain links TRBV30 with TRBJ1-2; D unclear. This CDR3 comprises 13 residues. V lost 3 bases to trimming and J lost 5 bases, with 13 bases between them. Germline V gene data show CDR1 as GTSNPN and CDR2 as SVGIG (reference sequence). CDR3 nucleotides: TGTGCCTGGAGCGCACGGGGATCTTATGGCTACACCTTC. Translating gives CAWSARGSYGYTF.

CDR3 residues: CASSLESVNQPQHF. The CDR3 DNA is TGTGCCAGCAGCTTAGAATCGGTGAATCAGCCCCAGCATTTT. The chain has TRBV7-9 and TRBJ1-5, with D uncertain. There are 14 residues in the CDR3. Germline CDR1 SEHNR, CDR2 FQNEAQ (reference sequence). V was clipped by 1 base and J by 4 bases, with 8 bases between them.

The V call is TRBV27, the J call TRBJ1-3; TRBD1 matches at 7 bases. Germline V gene lookup returns CDR1 MNHEY and CDR2 SMNVEV (reference sequence). V lost 7 bases, J lost 0 bases, and 9 bases stayed unmatched. This CDR3 has 16 residues. The CDR3: CASTRTGLNSGNTIYF. CDR3 nucleotides: TGTGCCAGCACCCGGACAGGCCTAAACTCTGGAAACACCATATATTTT.

The V gene is TRBV7-2, the J gene TRBJ1-1; D may be TRBD1 (6 bases). The CDR3 spans 14 residues. V gave up 4 bases and J gave up 5 bases, with 14 bases separating them. Germline V gene lookup returns CDR1 SGHTA and CDR2 FQGNSA. The CDR3 DNA follows: TGTGCCAGCAGCTCTTCAGGGGCCCGGACTGAAGCTTTCTTT. Protein sequence: CASSSSGARTEAFF.

A single count supports this clone. J is TRBJ2-2 and V is TRBV7-9, with a weak D call TRBD1 (5 bases). This CDR3 spans 14 amino acids. Germline-derived CDR1 and CDR2 are SEHNR and FQNEAQ (reference sequence). Trimming pared 3 bases from V and 6 bases from J, leaving 11 bases between. The chain's CDR3 is CASSLDIRPGELFF. CDR3 bases: TGTGCCAGCAGCTTGGACATCCGTCCCGGGGAGCTGTTTTTT.

The genes are TRBV29-1 and TRBJ2-3; TRBD2 matches 12 bases. The CDR3 spans 13 residues. The trim removed 6 bases at V and 6 bases at J, leaving 4 bases unmatched. CDR1 is SQVTM, CDR2 ANQGSEA, per germline. The CDR3 nucleotides are TGCAGCGTCCCCGGGACTAGCGGGGATACGCAGTATTTT. Residues: CSVPGTSGDTQYF.

V is TRBV15 and J is TRBJ2-1; 10 bases fit TRBD2. V trimming: 2 bases; J trimming: 5 bases; junction bases outside the gene matches: 12. Germline CDR1 LNHNV, CDR2 YYDKDF (reference sequence). The CDR3 spans 18 residues. The CDR3 sequence: CATSRTRAGGLLNNEQFF. CDR3 nucleotides: TGTGCCACCAGCAGAACCCGAGCGGGAGGGCTGTTGAACAATGAGCAGTTCTTC.

The genes are TRBV19 and TRBJ1-5; 10 nucleotides line up with TRBD1. The trim removed 4 bases at V and 0 bases at J, leaving 9 bases unmatched. The CDR3 totals 18 residues. The germline gives CDR1 LNHDA, CDR2 SQIVND (reference sequence). CDR3 coding DNA: TGTGCCAGTAGTACTAAGGGGACAGGGGTTTATAGCAATCAGCCCCAGCATTTT. It specifies CASSTKGTGVYSNQPQHF.

The V gene is TRBV28, the J gene TRBJ2-2; 10 nucleotides agree with TRBD2. The CDR3 is made up of 19 amino acids. Germline CDR1 MDHEN, CDR2 SYDVKM. The trim removed 2 bases at V and 3 bases at J, leaving 12 bases unmatched. CDR3 DNA sequence: TGTGCCAGCAGTTTAGGGCCCCTAGCGGGAGTCTGGGACACCGGGGAGCTGTTTTTT. Amino acid sequence: CASSLGPLAGVWDTGELFF.

The J gene is TRBJ2-5, the V gene TRBV6-7; 7 positions match TRBD2. TRBV6-7 is an ORF, with its function uncertain. This CDR3 comprises 16 residues. V gave up 0 bases and J gave up 3 bases; unmatched junction bases: 7. This CDR3 is CASSYSTWDYEETQYF. For the CDR3, the DNA is TGTGCCAGCAGTTACTCGACTTGGGACTACGAAGAGACCCAGTACTTC.

For this clone: At one end, the junction sequence differs from germline, possibly due to a read error. The rearrangement uses TRBV10-1 and TRBJ2-7, with D perhaps matching TRBD2 (6 bases). The CDR3 has 12 amino acids. Per germline, CDR1 WNHNN and CDR2 SYGVQD (reference sequence). Here the CDR3 reads CASRGGARVGLF. CDR3 DNA sequence: TGCGCCAGCAGGGGGGGAGCGCGAGTTGGTCTCTTC.

V is TRBV11-3 and J is TRBJ1-1; 8 bases line up with TRBD1. CDR3 length: 17 amino acids. Germline CDR1 and CDR2: SGHNT and YENEEA. Unmatched junction bases numbered 16, after V lost 6 bases and J lost 4 bases. As DNA, the CDR3 is TGTGCCAGCAGTTCAGCCGGGACAGGATATCGACGCACTGAAGCTTTCTTT. It yields the protein CASSSAGTGYRRTEAFF.

The V and J genes are TRBV18 and TRBJ1-5; TRBD1 matches at 8 bases. This CDR3 has 15 residues. Germline V gene lookup returns CDR1 KGHSH and CDR2 LQKENI. Germline trimming cut 4 bases from V and 0 bases from J; bases unmatched to any gene: 2. The CDR3 is CASSLTGDSNQPQHF. As DNA, the CDR3 is TGTGCCAGCTCACTGACAGGGGATAGCAATCAGCCCCAGCATTTT.

This clone was recorded once. J is TRBJ2-5 and V is TRBV5-4; TRBD2 agrees at 7 bases. V was clipped by 4 bases and J by 2 bases; unmatched bases: 5. CDR1 is SGHNT, CDR2 YYREEE, per germline (reference sequence). CDR3 length: 14 residues. DNA of the CDR3: TGTGCCAGCAGCGCGCCGGGACTACAAGAGACCCAGTACTTC. This sequence encodes CASSAPGLQETQYF.